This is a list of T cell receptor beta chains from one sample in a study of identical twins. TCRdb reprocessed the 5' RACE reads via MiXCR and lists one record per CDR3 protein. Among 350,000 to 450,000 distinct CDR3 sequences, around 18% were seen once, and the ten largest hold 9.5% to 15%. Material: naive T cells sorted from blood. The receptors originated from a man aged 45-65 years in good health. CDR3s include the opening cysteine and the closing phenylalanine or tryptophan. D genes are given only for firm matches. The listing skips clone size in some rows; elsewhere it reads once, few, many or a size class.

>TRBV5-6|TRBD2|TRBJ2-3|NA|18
TGTGCCAGCAGCTCTAGGACTAGCGGGAGAAGGAGCACAGATACGCAGTATTTT
CASSSRTSGRRSTDTQYF
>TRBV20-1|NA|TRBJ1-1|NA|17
TGCAGTGCTAGAGATCGCAGGGGACGCCGCATGAACACTGAAGCTTTCTTT
CSARDRRGRRMNTEAFF
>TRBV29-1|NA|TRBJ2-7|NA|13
TGCAGCGTTGAGGGGGGTCTTGAGTACGAGCAGTACTTC
CSVEGGLEYEQYF
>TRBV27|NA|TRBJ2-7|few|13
TGTGCCAGCAGTAACATTCCCTCCTACGAGCAGTACTTC
CASSNIPSYEQYF
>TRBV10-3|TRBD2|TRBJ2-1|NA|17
TGTGCCATCACGGGGAGACTAGCGGGGGACTCCTACAATGAGCAGTTCTTC
CAITGRLAGDSYNEQFF
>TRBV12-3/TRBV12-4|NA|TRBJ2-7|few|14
TGTGCCAGCAGTATAACAGGGTTTCCCTACGAGCAGTACTTC
CASSITGFPYEQYF
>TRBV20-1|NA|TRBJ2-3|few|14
TGCAGTGCTAGACCTCAGGACTTTACAGATACGCAGTATTTT
CSARPQDFTDTQYF
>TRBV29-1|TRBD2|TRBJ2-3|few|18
TGCAGCGTTGCAACTAGCGGGAGTCCTTTTTTCCTCACAGATACGCAGTATTTT
CSVATSGSPFFLTDTQYF
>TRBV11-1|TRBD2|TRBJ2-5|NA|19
TGTGCCAGCAGCCCCGCTGGGACTAGCGGGGGGGGGTGGAGAGAGACCCAGTACTTC
CASSPAGTSGGGWRETQYF
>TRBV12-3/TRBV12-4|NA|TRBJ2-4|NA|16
TGTGCCAGCAGTTTAGAGGGGATTCCGGCCAAAAACATTCAGTACTTC
CASSLEGIPAKNIQYF
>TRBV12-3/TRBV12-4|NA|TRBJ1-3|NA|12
TGTGCCAGCACCGAAAATGGGAACACCATATATTTT
CASTENGNTIYF
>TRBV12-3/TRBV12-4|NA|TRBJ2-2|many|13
TGTGCCAGCAGTTTGGTTCCTTCTGGGGAGCTGTTTTTT
CASSLVPSGELFF
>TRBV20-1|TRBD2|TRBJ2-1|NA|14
TGCAGTGCTCAAAGCGGGGGGCCCTACAATGAGCAGTTCTTC
CSAQSGGPYNEQFF
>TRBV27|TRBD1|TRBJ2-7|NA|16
TGTGCCAGCAGTTTATCCGCCGGGACAGGGGCCTACGAGCAGTACTTC
CASSLSAGTGAYEQYF
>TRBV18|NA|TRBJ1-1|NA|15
TGTGCCAGCTCACCACGCGGGCTTATGAACACTGAAGCTTTCTTT
CASSPRGLMNTEAFF
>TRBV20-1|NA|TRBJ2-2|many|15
TGCAGTGCTCCCTTACCTGGGGGGTACACCGGGGAGCTGTTTTTT
CSAPLPGGYTGELFF
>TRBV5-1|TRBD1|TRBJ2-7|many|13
TGCGCCAGCTCGGGACAGGGGGCCGACGAGCAGTACTTC
CASSGQGADEQYF
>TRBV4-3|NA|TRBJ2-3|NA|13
TGCGCCAGCAGCCCACAGGTGTCAGATACGCAGTATTTT
CASSPQVSDTQYF
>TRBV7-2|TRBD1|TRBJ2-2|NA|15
TGTGCCAGCAGCCGAGGGGGCGCTGGGGCCAGGGAGCTGTTTTTT
CASSRGGAGARELFF
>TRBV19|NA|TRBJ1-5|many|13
TGTGCCAGTAGTATAGGGACTGATCAGCCCCAGCATTTT
CASSIGTDQPQHF
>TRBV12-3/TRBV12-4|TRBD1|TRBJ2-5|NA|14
TGTGCCAGCAGTTTCCGGACAGGGGCAGAGACCCAGTACTTC
CASSFRTGAETQYF
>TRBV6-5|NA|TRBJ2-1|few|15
TGTGCCAGCAGTTCACCCCAACCGCCCTACAATGAGCAGTTCTTC
CASSSPQPPYNEQFF
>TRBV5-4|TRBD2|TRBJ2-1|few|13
TGTGCCAGCAGCCGACTAGCAGACAATGAGCAGTTCTTC
CASSRLADNEQFF
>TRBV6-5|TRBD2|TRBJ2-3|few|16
TGTGCCAGCAGTTACTATCCGGGGGGGCAGGTAGATACGCAGTATTTT
CASSYYPGGQVDTQYF
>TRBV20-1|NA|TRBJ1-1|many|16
TGCAGTGCGCCCGGGACATTCTCCCTTTGGGCCACTGAAGCTTTCTTT
CSAPGTFSLWATEAFF
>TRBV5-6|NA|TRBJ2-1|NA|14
TGTGCCAGCAGCTTGACAGGGGGGGTGATGGTGCAGTTCTTC
CASSLTGGVMVQFF
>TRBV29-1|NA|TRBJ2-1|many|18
TGCAGCGTGACCCCCCCGGCAGGGGAGGGGACTACCTACAATGAGCAGTTCTTC
CSVTPPAGEGTTYNEQFF
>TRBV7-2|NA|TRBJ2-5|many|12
TGTGCCAGCAGCTCCGACTTGGAGACCCAGTACTTC
CASSSDLETQYF
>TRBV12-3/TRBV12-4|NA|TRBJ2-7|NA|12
TGTGCCAGCAGTTCGATATTGTACGAGCAGTACTTC
CASSSILYEQYF
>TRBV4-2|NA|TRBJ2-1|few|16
TGTGCCAGCAGCCAAGATCTTCTGGACACCTACAATGAGCAGTTCTTC
CASSQDLLDTYNEQFF
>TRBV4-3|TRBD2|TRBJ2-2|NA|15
TGCGCCAGCAGCCAAGATTCGGGGGGGGCCGGGGAGCTGTTTTTT
CASSQDSGGAGELFF
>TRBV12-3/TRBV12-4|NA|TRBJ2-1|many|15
TGTGCCAGCAGTAGCCCAGGGGGGGGACTCTATGAGCAGTTCTTC
CASSSPGGGLYEQFF
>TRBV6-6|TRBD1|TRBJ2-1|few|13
TGTGCCAGCGGGGACAGGGGGTTCCCCGAGCAGTTCTTC
CASGDRGFPEQFF
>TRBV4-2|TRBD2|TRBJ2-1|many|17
TGTGCCAGCAGCCAAGCCGCTAGCGGGACCTCCTACAATGAGCAGTTCTTC
CASSQAASGTSYNEQFF
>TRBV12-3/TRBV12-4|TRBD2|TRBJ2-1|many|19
TGTGCCAGCAGTTCTCCGGGACTAGCGGGAGTCAGTCCTTACAATGAGCAGTTCTTC
CASSSPGLAGVSPYNEQFF
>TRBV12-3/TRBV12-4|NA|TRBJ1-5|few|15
TGTGCCAGCAGTGCCTCCGGGGGGTATAATCAGCCCCAGCATTTT
CASSASGGYNQPQHF
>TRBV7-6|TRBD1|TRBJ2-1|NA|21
TGTGCCAGCAGCTTAGCGTTTTTTTTAGAGTTAGGGACAGGGGATTACAATGAGCAGTTCTTC
CASSLAFFLELGTGDYNEQFF
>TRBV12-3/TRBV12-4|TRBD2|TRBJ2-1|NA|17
TGTGCCAGCAGTTGGCTAGCGGGAGAAGGTATTTACAATGAGCAGTTCTTC
CASSWLAGEGIYNEQFF
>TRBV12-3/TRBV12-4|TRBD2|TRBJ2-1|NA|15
TGTGCCAGCAGTCCCAGACTAGCGGGAAGCAATGAGCAGTTCTTC
CASSPRLAGSNEQFF
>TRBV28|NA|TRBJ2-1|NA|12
TGTGCCAGCAGCCTAGGGCAAATGGAGCAGTTCTTC
CASSLGQMEQFF
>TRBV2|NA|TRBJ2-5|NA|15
TGTGCCAGCAGTGAAGGCGGAGATTTCCAAGAGACCCAGTACTTC
CASSEGGDFQETQYF
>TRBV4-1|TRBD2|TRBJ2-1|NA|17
TGCGCCAGCAGCCAAGGGACTAGCGGGGCGAAGTACAATGAGCAGTTCTTC
CASSQGTSGAKYNEQFF
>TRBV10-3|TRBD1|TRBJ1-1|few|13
TGTGCCACGACAGGGTGGGTGGACACTGAAGCTTTCTTT
CATTGWVDTEAFF
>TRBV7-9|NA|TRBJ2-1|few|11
TGTGTAGGGCAGGGAGACAATGAGCAGTTCTTC
CVGQGDNEQFF
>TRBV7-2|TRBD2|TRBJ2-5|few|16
TGTGCCAGCAGCTTTTTAAGCGGGGGGGGGCAAGAGACCCAGTACTTC
CASSFLSGGGQETQYF
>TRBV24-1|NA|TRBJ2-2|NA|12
TGTGCCACCAGTGAGGCGACCGGGGAGCTGTTTTTT
CATSEATGELFF
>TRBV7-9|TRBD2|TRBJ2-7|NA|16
TGTGCCAGCAGCTCGTACCAGCGGGAGAGTTTGGACGAGCAGTACTTC
CASSSYQRESLDEQYF
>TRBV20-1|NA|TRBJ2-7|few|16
TGCAGTGCTAGAGATCAAACACAGCCGAGCTCCTACGAGCAGTACTTC
CSARDQTQPSSYEQYF
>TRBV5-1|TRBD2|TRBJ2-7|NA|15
TGCGCCAGCGGCCCTTTCGGGACTAGCGGGGAAATACCTGTCTTC
CASGPFGTSGEIPVF
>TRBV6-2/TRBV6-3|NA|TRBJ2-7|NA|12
TGTGCCAGCAGTTCCAACGGGTACGAGCAGTACTTC
CASSSNGYEQYF
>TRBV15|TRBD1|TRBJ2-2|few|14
TGTGCCACCTCATCTCAGGGGGCTGGCGGGGAGCTGTTTTTT
CATSSQGAGGELFF
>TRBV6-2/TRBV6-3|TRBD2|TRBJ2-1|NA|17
TGTGCCAGCAGTTACTCCTTCGGACTAGCGTTTAACAATGAGCAGTTCTTC
CASSYSFGLAFNNEQFF
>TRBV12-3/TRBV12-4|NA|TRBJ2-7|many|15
TGTGCCAGCAGCCCCCAGGGGGGTCCTGACTACGAGCAGTACTTC
CASSPQGGPDYEQYF
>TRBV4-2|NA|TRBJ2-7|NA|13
TGTGCCAGCAGCCAAGGGGAGCGCTCTGAGCAGTACTTC
CASSQGERSEQYF